This T cell receptor beta chain comes out of a study of blood T cell repertoires in COVID-19. Study context: The cDNA or gDNA used as material had been derived from T cells, B-cell-depleted T cells, or PBMCs.

As concerns this clone: The same CDR3 is also encoded by other DNA sequences in this sample.

Germline loops: CDR1 ENHRY, CDR2 SYGVKD. Trimming stripped 2 bases from V and 3 bases from J, with 10 bases between. The CDR3 sequence is 14 residues long. The table came from immunoSEQ multiplex PCR; TCRdb's copy has only in-frame clones and leaves some out. Here the sample spans 450,000 to 500,000 clones, less than 90% being singletons. All recovered Cohort 3 donors got two negative PCRs, got clearance, or saw symptom resolution. The chain combines TRBV10-3 with TRBJ1-2; D remains ambiguous. The specimen sequenced was PBMCs or T cells enriched from blood (not recorded which). This TCR derives from a woman aged 55-70 years who had recovered from COVID-19. CDR3 loop: CAISESTGDYGYTF. CDR3 in DNA: TGTGCCATCAGTGAGAGTACCGGGGACTATGGCTACACCTTC.